This TCR beta chain was observed in a study of T-cell reconstitution after alpha-beta-depleted transplantation in children. Study-wide results and limits: It was newly produced T cells that mostly accounted for T-cell counts and diversity one year after transplant. Several hundred expanded graft clones reportedly gave rise to the alpha-beta T cells present about two months after transplant.

This clonotype was seen repeatedly, ten times or more. Its antigen remains unknown. The CDR3 consists of 16 residues. CDR1 and CDR2 from the germline V gene are KGHSH and LQKENI. Trimming shortened V by 1 base and J by 2 bases, and 13 bases separated the two germline ends. This sample's TCRbeta library carried unique molecular identifier barcodes. From the PCR reads, TCRdb called clonotypes with MiXCR, one entry per CDR3 protein. Among some 600,000 distinct CDR3 sequences listed, over 10% were seen once. This material consisted of PBMCs, mostly from graft donor cells, taken 360 days after TCRalphabeta/CD19-depleted stem cell transplant. V gene TRBV18 combines with J gene TRBJ2-3; a weak D match, TRBD2 (6 bases). This TCR came from a male patient under 18 who had a stem cell transplant for acute myeloid leukemia, so the T cells may come from the graft donor. The CDR3 reads CASSPLPGTVTDTQYF. DNA of the CDR3: TGTGCCAGCTCACCACTCCCGGGGACTGTCACAGATACGCAGTATTTT.